The rows below give T cell receptor beta chains drawn from one sample of a study of yellow fever vaccine responses in identical twins. TCRdb processed the RT-PCR reads anew with MiXCR; each CDR3 protein has one entry. This sample has under 4,000 distinct CDR3 sequences, with over 75% found just once. The sequencing used T cells from blood (PBMCs), unsorted or a sorted subset (not recorded which), collected before or after yellow fever vaccination (not recorded which). These receptors all come from a woman aged 18-29 years who received the yellow fever vaccine. Both conserved end residues are trimmed from each CDR3. Clone size is given for some rows only: seen once, a few or many times, or a class if the clone is expanded.

>TRBV5-7|once|TRBJ2-1
ASSWEGWGGNEQF
>TRBV5-1|NA|TRBJ2-1
ASRGLAGTNEQF
>TRBV7-1|NA|TRBJ2-7
ASSSSSGLYEQY
>TRBV7-2|NA|TRBJ2-5
ASSFQETQY
>TRBV18|NA|TRBJ2-5
ASSPTGKETQY
>TRBV4-3|NA|TRBJ2-7
ASSHGTSMSYEQY
>TRBV25-1|NA|TRBJ2-7
ASSESRDRSYEQY
>TRBV10-3|NA|TRBJ2-5
AISGQLGDQETQY
>TRBV24-1|NA|TRBJ2-1
ATSGDKREYNEQF
>TRBV5-1|NA|TRBJ2-2
ASSLAITTGELF
>TRBV29-1|NA|TRBJ2-7
SVVNRGGYEQY
>TRBV19|once|TRBJ1-2
ASKEDRANYGYT
>TRBV2|NA|TRBJ1-5
ASSPGTKNSNQPQH
>TRBV15|NA|TRBJ2-7
ATSRDPGVAYEQY
>TRBV20-1|NA|TRBJ2-7
SARDVYEQY
>TRBV6-1|NA|TRBJ2-7
ASSTTSGRVLYEQY
>TRBV6-5|few|TRBJ1-1
ASSYIRGSGAF
>TRBV6-5|NA|TRBJ1-2
TSSYSRDRGLGGYT
>TRBV7-7|few|TRBJ2-1
ASSLGPNNEQF
>TRBV19|NA|TRBJ2-7
ASSGSLDEQY
>TRBV18|NA|TRBJ2-4
ASSPNPATLAKNIQY
>TRBV19|once|TRBJ1-1
ASSTAVNTEAF
>TRBV4-1|NA|TRBJ2-1
ASSQDGDSYNEQF
>TRBV2|few|TRBJ2-3
ASITTPGGPDTQY
>TRBV13|NA|TRBJ2-5
ASSLGTGQRQETQY